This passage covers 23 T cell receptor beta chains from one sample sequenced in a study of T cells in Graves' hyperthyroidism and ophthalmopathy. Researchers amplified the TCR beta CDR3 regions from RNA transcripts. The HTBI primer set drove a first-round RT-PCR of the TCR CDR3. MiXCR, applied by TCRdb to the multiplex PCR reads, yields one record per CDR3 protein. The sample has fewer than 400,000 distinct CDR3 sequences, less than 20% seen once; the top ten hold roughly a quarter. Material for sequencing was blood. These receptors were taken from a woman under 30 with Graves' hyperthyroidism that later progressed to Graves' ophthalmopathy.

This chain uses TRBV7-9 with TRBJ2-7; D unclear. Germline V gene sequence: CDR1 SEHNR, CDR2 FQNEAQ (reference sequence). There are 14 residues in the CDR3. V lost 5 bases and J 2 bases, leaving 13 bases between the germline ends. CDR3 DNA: TGTGCCAGCAGCCACTTTCTAGTTCCCTACGAGCAGTACTTC. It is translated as CASSHFLVPYEQYF.

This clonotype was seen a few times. The CDR3 spells CSARGWGSVEQYF. The DNA of the CDR3 is TGCAGTGCTCGCGGGTGGGGCTCAGTCGAGCAGTACTTC. This chain connects TRBV20-1 to TRBJ2-7; D assignment may be TRBD1 or TRBD2 (5 bases each). This CDR3 is built from 13 residues. Germline V lookup: CDR1 DFQATT, CDR2 SNEGSKA (reference sequence). V lost 5 bases and J 6 bases, leaving 17 bases between the germline ends.

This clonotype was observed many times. The CDR3 bases are TGTGCCAGCGGATCTAGCACAGATACGCAGTATTTT. It is translated as CASGSSTDTQYF. The rearrangement joins TRBV12-3 or TRBV12-4 to TRBJ2-3; D is unclear. This CDR3 comprises 12 residues. Trimming took 8 bases from V and 0 from J, leaving 6 bases between them.

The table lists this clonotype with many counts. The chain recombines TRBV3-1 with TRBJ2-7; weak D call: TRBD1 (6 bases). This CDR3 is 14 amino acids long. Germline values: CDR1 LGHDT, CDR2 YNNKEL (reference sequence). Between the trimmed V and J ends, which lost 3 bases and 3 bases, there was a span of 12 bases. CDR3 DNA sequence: TGTGCCAGCAGCCACTATCGGACAGTCTACGAGCAGTACTTC. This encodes CASSHYRTVYEQYF.

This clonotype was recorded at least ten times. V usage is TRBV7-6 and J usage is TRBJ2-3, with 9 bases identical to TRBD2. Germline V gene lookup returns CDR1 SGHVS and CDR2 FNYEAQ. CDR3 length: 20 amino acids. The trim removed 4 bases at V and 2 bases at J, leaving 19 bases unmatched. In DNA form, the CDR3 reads TGTGCCAGCAGCTCGATGGGGGGAGTGAGGGCTAGCGGGACCACAGATACGCAGTATTTT. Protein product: CASSSMGGVRASGTTDTQYF.

CDR3 in DNA: TGTGCCAGCAGTTTTGGCGGACTTGCGGACGAGCAGTACTTC. It translates to CASSFGGLADEQYF. The chain recombines TRBV27 with TRBJ2-7, with D tentatively TRBD2 (5 bases). The V gene lost 3 bases and the J gene lost 5 bases, with 14 bases spanning the gap. CDR3 length: 14 amino acids. CDR1 is MNHEY and CDR2 is SMNVEV in the germline V gene (reference sequence).

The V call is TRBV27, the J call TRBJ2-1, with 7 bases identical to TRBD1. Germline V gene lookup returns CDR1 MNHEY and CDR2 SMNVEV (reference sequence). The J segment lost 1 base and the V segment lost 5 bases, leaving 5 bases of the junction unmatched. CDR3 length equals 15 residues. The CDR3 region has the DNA TGTGCCAGCAGTGAAGACAGGGTTTCCTACAATGAGCAGTTCTTC. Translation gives CASSEDRVSYNEQFF.

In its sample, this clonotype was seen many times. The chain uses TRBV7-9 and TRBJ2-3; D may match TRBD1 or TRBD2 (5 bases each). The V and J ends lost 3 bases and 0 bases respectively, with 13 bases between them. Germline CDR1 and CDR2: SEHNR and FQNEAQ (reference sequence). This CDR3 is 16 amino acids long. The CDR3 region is CASSFRVGGSTDTQYF. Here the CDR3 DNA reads TGTGCCAGCAGCTTTCGTGTTGGGGGTAGCACAGATACGCAGTATTTT.

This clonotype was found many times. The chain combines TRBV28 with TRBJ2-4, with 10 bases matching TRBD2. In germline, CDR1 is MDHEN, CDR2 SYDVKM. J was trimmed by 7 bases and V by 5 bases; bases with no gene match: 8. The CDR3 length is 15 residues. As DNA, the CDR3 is TGTGCCAGCAGTCCCCTAGCGGGAGACTCGAACATTCAGTACTTC. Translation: CASSPLAGDSNIQYF.

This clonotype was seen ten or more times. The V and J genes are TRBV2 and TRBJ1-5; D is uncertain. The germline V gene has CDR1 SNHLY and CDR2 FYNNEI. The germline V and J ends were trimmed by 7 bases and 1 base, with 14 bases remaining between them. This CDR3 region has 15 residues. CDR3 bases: TGTGCCAGCACCTCTTTAATTGAAAGCAATCAGCCCCAGCATTTT. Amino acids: CASTSLIESNQPQHF.

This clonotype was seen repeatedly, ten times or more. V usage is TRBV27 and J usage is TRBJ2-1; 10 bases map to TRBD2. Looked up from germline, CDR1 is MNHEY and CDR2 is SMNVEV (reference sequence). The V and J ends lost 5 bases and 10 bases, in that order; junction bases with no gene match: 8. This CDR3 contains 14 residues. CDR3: CASSQTSGFDEQFF. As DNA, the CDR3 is TGTGCCAGCAGTCAGACTAGCGGGTTTGACGAGCAGTTCTTC.

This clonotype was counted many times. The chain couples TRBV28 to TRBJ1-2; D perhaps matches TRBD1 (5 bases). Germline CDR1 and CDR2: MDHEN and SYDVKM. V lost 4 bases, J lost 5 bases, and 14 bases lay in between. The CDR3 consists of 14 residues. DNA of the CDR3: TGTGCCAGCAGTTCTCGGGGGGGGGGTTATGGCTACACCTTC. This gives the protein CASSSRGGGYGYTF.

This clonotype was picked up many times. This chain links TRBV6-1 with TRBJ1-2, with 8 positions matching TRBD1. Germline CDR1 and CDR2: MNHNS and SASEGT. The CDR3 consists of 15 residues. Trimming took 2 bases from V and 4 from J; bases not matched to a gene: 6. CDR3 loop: CASSETGTGPYGYTF. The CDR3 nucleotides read TGTGCCAGCAGTGAAACCGGGACAGGCCCCTATGGCTACACCTTC.

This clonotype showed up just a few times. Here the CDR3 reads CASSYLTSGNEQFF. The CDR3 nucleotides read TGTGCCAGCAGTTACTTGACTAGCGGCAATGAGCAGTTCTTC. The gene calls are TRBV6-6 and TRBJ2-1, with TRBD2 matching over 9 bases. After removal of 1 base from V and 6 bases from J, the junction contained 1 base not matched to a gene. The CDR3 length is 14 residues. Per germline, CDR1 MNHNY and CDR2 SVGAGI (reference sequence).

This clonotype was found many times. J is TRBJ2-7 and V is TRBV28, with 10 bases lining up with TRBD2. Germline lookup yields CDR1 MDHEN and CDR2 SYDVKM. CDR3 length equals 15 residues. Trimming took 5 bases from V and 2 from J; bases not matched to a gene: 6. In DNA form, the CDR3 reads TGTGCCAGCAGTCCTTTGACTAGCGGGCCCTACGAGCAGTACTTC. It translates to CASSPLTSGPYEQYF.

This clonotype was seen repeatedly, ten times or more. The CDR3 DNA reads as TGTGCCAGCAGCGTAGCACTAGCGGGCCGATCACGGAACACCGGGGAGCTGTTTTTT. Translation: CASSVALAGRSRNTGELFF. The chain combines TRBV9 with TRBJ2-2; TRBD2 matches 9 bases. The V and J ends lost 0 bases and 1 base, in that order; junction bases with no gene match: 10. This CDR3 region has 19 residues. The germline gives CDR1 SGDLS, CDR2 YYNGEE.

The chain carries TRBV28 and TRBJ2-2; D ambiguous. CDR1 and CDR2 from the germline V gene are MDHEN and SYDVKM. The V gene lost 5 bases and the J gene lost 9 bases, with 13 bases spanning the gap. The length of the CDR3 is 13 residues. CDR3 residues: CASSPSYVRELFF. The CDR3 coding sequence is TGTGCCAGCAGTCCCTCCTATGTAAGGGAGCTGTTTTTT.

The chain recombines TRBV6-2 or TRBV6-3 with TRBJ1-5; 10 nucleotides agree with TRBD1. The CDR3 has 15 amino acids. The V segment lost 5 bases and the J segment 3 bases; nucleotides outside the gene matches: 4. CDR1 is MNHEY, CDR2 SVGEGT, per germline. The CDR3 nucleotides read TGTGCCAGCAGTACCGGGACAGGGGTCAATCAGCCCCAGCATTTT. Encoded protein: CASSTGTGVNQPQHF.

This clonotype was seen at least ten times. The CDR3 loop is CASSPELTGDYTEAFF. CDR3 nucleotide sequence: TGTGCCAGCAGCCCCGAGCTGACAGGGGACTACACTGAAGCTTTCTTT. This rearrangement joins TRBV9 to TRBJ1-1; 8 positions match TRBD1. The CDR3 has 16 amino acids. Germline V gene sequence: CDR1 SGDLS, CDR2 YYNGEE. V dropped 4 bases and J dropped 3; count of bases not matched to a gene: 11.

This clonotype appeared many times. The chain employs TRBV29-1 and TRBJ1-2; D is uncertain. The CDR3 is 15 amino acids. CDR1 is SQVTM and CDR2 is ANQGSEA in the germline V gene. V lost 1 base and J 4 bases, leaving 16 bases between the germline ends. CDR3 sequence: CSVEGGLTEAYGYTF. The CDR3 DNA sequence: TGCAGCGTTGAAGGAGGACTCACAGAGGCCTATGGCTACACCTTC.

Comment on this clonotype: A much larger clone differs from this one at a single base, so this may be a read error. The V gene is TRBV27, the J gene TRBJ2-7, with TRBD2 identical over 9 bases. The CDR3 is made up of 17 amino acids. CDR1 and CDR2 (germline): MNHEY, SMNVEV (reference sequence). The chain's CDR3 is CTSSFIRPIAGAYEQYF. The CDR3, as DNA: TGTACCAGCAGTTTTATCCGGCCGATAGCGGGAGCCTACGAGCAGTACTTC.

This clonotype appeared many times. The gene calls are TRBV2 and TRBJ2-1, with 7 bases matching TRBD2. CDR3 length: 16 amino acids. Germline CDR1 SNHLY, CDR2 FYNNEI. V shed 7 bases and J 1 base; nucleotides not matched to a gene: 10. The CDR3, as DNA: TGTGCCAGCATTACGACTAGCCTTTTATCCTACAATGAGCAGTTCTTC. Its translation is CASITTSLLSYNEQFF.

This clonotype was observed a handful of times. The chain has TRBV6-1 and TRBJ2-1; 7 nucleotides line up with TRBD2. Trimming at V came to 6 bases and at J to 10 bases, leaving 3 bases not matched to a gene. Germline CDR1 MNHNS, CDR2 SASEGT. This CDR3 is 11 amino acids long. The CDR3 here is CASRIAGEQFF. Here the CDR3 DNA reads TGTGCCAGCAGGATAGCGGGCGAGCAGTTCTTC.